Presented here are 22 T cell receptor beta chains from one specimen sequenced in a study of OX40 agonist ivuxolimab in advanced cancers. Profiled with immunoSEQ multiplex PCR; TCRdb holds only in-frame clones, not every one. Of around 62,000 clones listed, around 87% are singletons. The specimen was CD4+ or CD8+ T cells sorted from blood, collected in a trial of the OX40 agonist ivuxolimab. Receptor source: an adult with an advanced solid tumor such as melanoma, head and neck, liver or kidney cancer.

The genes are TRBV5-5 and TRBJ2-5, with 10 bases identical to TRBD1. J gave up 5 bases and V 4 bases, and 8 bases lay outside the gene matches. This CDR3 comprises 15 residues. The germline V gene encodes CDR1 SGHKS and CDR2 YYEKEE (reference sequence). This chain's CDR3 is CASSPGQGVVETQYF. Written as DNA, the CDR3 is TGTGCCAGCAGCCCCGGACAGGGGGTAGTGGAGACCCAGTACTTC.

CDR3: CASSAKGRQGNTIYF. The CDR3 nucleotides are TGTGCCAGCAGCGCAAAGGGTCGGCAGGGAAACACCATATATTTT. This chain connects TRBV7-8 to TRBJ1-3; no firm D call. Trimming shortened V by 5 bases and J by 4 bases, and 15 bases separated the two germline ends. There are 15 residues in the CDR3. Germline V gene lookup returns CDR1 SGHVS and CDR2 FQNEAQ.

J is TRBJ1-5 and V is TRBV10-3, with a possible D match to TRBD1 (6 bases). CDR3 length: 14 residues. V dropped 5 bases and J dropped 7 bases, with 15 bases sitting between them. Germline lookup yields CDR1 ENHRY and CDR2 SYGVKD. The CDR3 region is CAISQPGGGQPQHF. DNA of the CDR3: TGTGCCATCAGTCAACCGGGGGGCGGACAGCCCCAGCATTTT.

The chain is built from TRBV4-1 and TRBJ1-1; a possible D gene is TRBD1 (6 bases). Between the trimmed V and J ends, which lost 6 bases and 3 bases, there was a span of 11 bases. The CDR3 is 13 residues long. Germline V lookup: CDR1 MGHRA, CDR2 YSYEKL. The CDR3 reads CASRWGQDTEAFF. DNA of the CDR3: TGCGCCAGCAGATGGGGGCAGGACACTGAAGCTTTCTTT.

This rearrangement joins TRBV11-2 to TRBJ1-3; no reliable D call. Between the trimmed V and J ends, which lost 4 bases and 2 bases, there was a span of 0 bases. The CDR3 is made up of 11 amino acids. Looked up from germline, CDR1 is SGHAT and CDR2 is FQNNGV. The CDR3 bases are TGTGCCAGCAGCTCTGGAAACACCATATATTTT. Residues: CASSSGNTIYF.

The chain combines TRBV4-1 with TRBJ2-2; D gene unclear. Germline lookup yields CDR1 MGHRA and CDR2 YSYEKL. This CDR3 has 15 residues. V lost 0 bases and J 0 bases, leaving 5 bases between the germline ends. Here the CDR3 DNA reads TGCGCCAGCAGCCAAGAGGTAACGAACACCGGGGAGCTGTTTTTT. As protein: CASSQEVTNTGELFF.

The chain links TRBV7-2 to TRBJ1-4; D gene unclear. Germline V CDR1 and CDR2: SGHTA, FQGNSA. V lost 5 bases to trimming and J lost 0 bases, with 7 bases between them. The CDR3 runs to 14 residues. CDR3 coding DNA: TGTGCCAGCAGCACTATTGCAACTAATGAAAAACTGTTTTTT. It codes for CASSTIATNEKLFF.

The chain couples TRBV5-6 to TRBJ2-2; 10 nucleotides line up with TRBD2. V shed 0 bases and J 7 bases; nucleotides not matched to a gene: 6. The CDR3 totals 16 residues. Germline CDR1 is SGHDT and CDR2 is YYEEEE. CDR3 nucleotide sequence: TGTGCCAGCAGCTTGGATCTTGGGACTAGCGTCGGGGAGCTGTTTTTT. This gives the protein CASSLDLGTSVGELFF.

The genes are TRBV14 and TRBJ1-2, with TRBD1 identical over 8 bases. This CDR3 has 14 amino acids. Germline V CDR1 and CDR2: SGHDN, FVKESK. V shed 4 bases, J shed 0 bases, and the junction held 1 base outside the gene matches. Here the CDR3 reads CASSLGQANYGYTF. The CDR3 nucleotides are TGTGCCAGCAGCCTGGGACAGGCTAACTATGGCTACACCTTC.

The rearrangement links TRBV10-3 to TRBJ1-2, with a possible D match to TRBD1 (5 bases). This CDR3 contains 13 residues. Germline V gives CDR1 ENHRY, CDR2 SYGVKD. V shed 10 bases and J shed 4 bases, with 16 bases lying between them. The CDR3 DNA reads TGTGCCAACCGGGGGGTTACTAGCTATGGCTACACCTTC. This codes for CANRGVTSYGYTF.

The rearrangement links TRBV13 to TRBJ2-7, with 8 bases fitting TRBD2. Germline CDR1 reads PRHDT; CDR2 reads FYEKMQ (reference sequence). The CDR3 runs to 14 residues. Trimming took 6 bases from V and 0 from J; bases not matched to a gene: 4. The CDR3 region has the DNA TGTGCCAGCAGGATCGCGGGGGGCTCCTACGAGCAGTACTTC. Translation: CASRIAGGSYEQYF. Drawing the rest from reference TRBV13 and TRBJ2-7, the complete variable domain is AAGVIQSPRHLIKEKRETATLKCYPIPRHDTVYWYQQGPGQDPQFLISFYEKMQSDKGSIPDRFSAQQFSDYHSELNMSSLELGDSALYFCASRIAGGSYEQYFGPGTRLTVT.

CDR3 nucleotides: TGTGCCAGCAGCTTGAGCGGGGGGGCCGGGGGCAAAAACATTCAGTACTTC. Translated: CASSLSGGAGGKNIQYF. The chain joins TRBV7-2 to TRBJ2-4, with 10 nucleotides matching TRBD2. Looked up from germline, CDR1 is SGHTA and CDR2 is FQGNSA. Trimming cost V 3 bases and J 3 bases; bases outside gene matches: 8. The CDR3 runs 17 residues.

The genes are TRBV27 and TRBJ2-2, with 8 bases identical to TRBD1. Trimming at V came to 0 bases and at J to 0 bases, leaving 6 bases not matched to a gene. The CDR3 is 18 amino acids. Per the germline V gene, CDR1 is MNHEY and CDR2 is SMNVEV (reference sequence). The CDR3 coding sequence is TGTGCCAGCAGTTTATCTGGGGTCAGGGGGCCGAACACCGGGGAGCTGTTTTTT. Residues: CASSLSGVRGPNTGELFF.

This chain uses TRBV4-2 with TRBJ1-3; no clear D gene. Germline V gene sequence: CDR1 LGHNA, CDR2 YNFKEQ. The CDR3 contains 16 residues. V lost 4 bases to trimming and J lost 2 bases, with 15 bases between them. DNA for the CDR3: TGTGCCAGCAGCCCCCTCGGGGAGGGAACTGGAAACACCATATATTTT. Protein: CASSPLGEGTGNTIYF.

The chain joins TRBV27 to TRBJ1-5, with D possibly matching TRBD1 (6 bases). Trimming left V 5 bases short and J 7 bases short, with 18 bases between. The CDR3 is 15 residues long. Germline-derived CDR1 and CDR2 are MNHEY and SMNVEV (reference sequence). CDR3 in DNA: TGTGCCAGCAGTCCCCGGGGGCTATCGGAACAGCCCCAGCATTTT. Protein product: CASSPRGLSEQPQHF.

The chain carries TRBV5-1 and TRBJ2-5; D is undetermined. The CDR3 is made up of 13 amino acids. Germline CDR1 reads SGHRS; CDR2 reads YFSETQ. Trimming removed 0 bases from V and 5 bases from J, with 8 bases in between. The CDR3 here is CASSLDGVETQYF. CDR3 DNA sequence: TGCGCCAGCAGCTTGGATGGGGTGGAGACCCAGTACTTC.

This chain joins TRBV7-9 and TRBJ2-5; 11 bases map to TRBD2. The CDR3 covers 16 residues. The germline V gene encodes CDR1 SEHNR and CDR2 FQNEAQ (reference sequence). The J segment lost 3 bases and the V segment lost 5 bases, leaving 8 bases of the junction unmatched. The CDR3 is CASSPRTGLAEETQYF. CDR3 nucleotides: TGTGCCAGCAGCCCACGGACGGGACTAGCGGAAGAGACCCAGTACTTC.

The V and J genes are TRBV11-2 and TRBJ1-3; unclear D gene. The length of the CDR3 is 15 residues. Trimming removed 5 bases from V and 0 bases from J, with 11 bases in between. Germline CDR1 reads SGHAT; CDR2 reads FQNNGV. CDR3 DNA: TGTGCCAGCAGCCGTCAGACGCTCTCTGGAAACACCATATATTTT. As protein: CASSRQTLSGNTIYF.

The V call is TRBV7-2, the J call TRBJ2-7; tentatively, D is TRBD1 (5 bases). In germline, CDR1 is SGHTA, CDR2 FQGNSA. This CDR3 is built from 13 residues. Trimming pared 5 bases from V and 2 bases from J, leaving 10 bases between. The CDR3 DNA sequence: TGTGCCAGCAGCCTTGACAGAGCCTACGAGCAGTACTTC. Translation: CASSLDRAYEQYF.

This chain links TRBV23-1 with TRBJ1-2; 9 bases fit TRBD1. TRBV23-1 is given ORF status, its function remaining uncertain. The V segment lost 3 bases and the J segment 5 bases; nucleotides outside the gene matches: 19. CDR3 length equals 19 residues. In DNA, the CDR3 is TGCGCCAGCAGTCATTGGACAGGGGCCGAGATCTTAAGGTTGTATGGCTACACCTTC. It yields the protein CASSHWTGAEILRLYGYTF.

This chain links TRBV9 with TRBJ1-2; 7 positions agree with TRBD1. This CDR3 spans 15 amino acids. Germline-derived CDR1 and CDR2 are SGDLS and YYNGEE. V gave up 0 bases and J gave up 5 bases; unmatched junction bases: 7. CDR3 in amino acids: CASSVGGDSPYGYTF. In DNA, the CDR3 is TGTGCCAGCAGCGTAGGGGGGGACAGCCCATATGGCTACACCTTC. Supplemented by reference TRBV9 and TRBJ1-2, the full variable domain reads DSGVTQTPKHLITATGQRVTLRCSPRSGDLSVYWYQQSLDQGLQFLIQYYNGEERAKGNILERFSAQQFPDLHSELNLSSLELGDSALYFCASSVGGDSPYGYTFGSGTRLTVV.

The V gene is TRBV5-1, the J gene TRBJ1-4, with 7 bases lining up with TRBD1. Trimming at V came to 0 bases and at J to 5 bases, leaving 1 base not matched to a gene. This CDR3 region has 14 residues. CDR1 is SGHRS, CDR2 YFSETQ, per germline. In nucleotides, the CDR3 is TGCGCCAGCAGCTTGGCGACAGGGAATGAAAAACTGTTTTTT. Translating it yields CASSLATGNEKLFF.